This T cell receptor beta chain appears in the sequencing data of a study of beta chain features in type 1 diabetes. The sequenced template was cDNA made from the entire isolated RNA. This table comes from immunoSEQ multiplex PCR, and its TCRdb copy is limited to in-frame clones, with some not included. Among 150,000 to 200,000 clones listed, around 63% were seen once. The ends lost 3 bases at V and 2 bases at J; junction bases unmatched: 3. The CDR3 is made up of 15 amino acids. Germline CDR1 is SGHDN and CDR2 is FVKESK. The study, taken as a whole, reports: In type 1 diabetes patients, VDJ junctions had fewer insertions; deletions at these junctions were more frequent. Among all four CD4+ subsets, Type 1 diabetes patients had TCRB CDR3s that were moderately but significantly shorter. It was not settled here whether HLA type affects TCRB rearrangement.

As for this clone: Its antigen is unidentified.

Material: naive CD4+ T cells from blood. This TCR derives from a man aged 25 to 40 with type 1 diabetes. The rearrangement links TRBV14 to TRBJ2-7, with 11 nucleotides matching TRBD2. CDR3 loop: CASSHLLAGAYEQYF. CDR3 DNA: TGTGCCAGCAGCCATTTACTAGCGGGGGCCTACGAGCAGTACTTC.